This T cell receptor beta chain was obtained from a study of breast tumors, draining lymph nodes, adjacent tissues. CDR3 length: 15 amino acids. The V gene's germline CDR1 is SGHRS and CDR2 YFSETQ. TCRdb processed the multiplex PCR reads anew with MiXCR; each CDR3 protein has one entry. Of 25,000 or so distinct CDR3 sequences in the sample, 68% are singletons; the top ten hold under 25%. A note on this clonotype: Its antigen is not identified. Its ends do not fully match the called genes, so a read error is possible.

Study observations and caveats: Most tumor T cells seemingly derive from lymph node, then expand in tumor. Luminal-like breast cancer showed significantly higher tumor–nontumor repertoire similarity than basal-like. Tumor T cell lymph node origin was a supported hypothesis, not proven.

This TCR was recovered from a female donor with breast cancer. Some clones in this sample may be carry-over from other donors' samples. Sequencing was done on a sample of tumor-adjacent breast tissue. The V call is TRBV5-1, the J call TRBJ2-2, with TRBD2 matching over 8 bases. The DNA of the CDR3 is TGCGCCAGCAGCTTGGAGCTAGCGGGCACCGGGGAGTTGTTTTTT. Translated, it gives CASSLELAGTGELFF.